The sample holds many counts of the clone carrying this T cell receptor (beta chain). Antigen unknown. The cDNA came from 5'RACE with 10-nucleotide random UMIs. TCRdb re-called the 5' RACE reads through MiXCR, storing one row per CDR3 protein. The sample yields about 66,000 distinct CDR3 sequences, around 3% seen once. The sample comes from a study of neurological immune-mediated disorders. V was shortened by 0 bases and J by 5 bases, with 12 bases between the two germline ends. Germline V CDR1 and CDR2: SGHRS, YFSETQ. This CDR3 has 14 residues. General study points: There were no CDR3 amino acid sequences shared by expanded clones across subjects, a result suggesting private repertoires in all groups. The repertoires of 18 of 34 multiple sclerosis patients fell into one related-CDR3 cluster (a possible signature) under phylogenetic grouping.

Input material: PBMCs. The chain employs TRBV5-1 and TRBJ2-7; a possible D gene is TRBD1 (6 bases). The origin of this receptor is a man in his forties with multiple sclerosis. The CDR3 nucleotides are TGCGCCAGCAGCTTGGAATCAGGGGTAAACGAGCAGTACTTC. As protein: CASSLESGVNEQYF.